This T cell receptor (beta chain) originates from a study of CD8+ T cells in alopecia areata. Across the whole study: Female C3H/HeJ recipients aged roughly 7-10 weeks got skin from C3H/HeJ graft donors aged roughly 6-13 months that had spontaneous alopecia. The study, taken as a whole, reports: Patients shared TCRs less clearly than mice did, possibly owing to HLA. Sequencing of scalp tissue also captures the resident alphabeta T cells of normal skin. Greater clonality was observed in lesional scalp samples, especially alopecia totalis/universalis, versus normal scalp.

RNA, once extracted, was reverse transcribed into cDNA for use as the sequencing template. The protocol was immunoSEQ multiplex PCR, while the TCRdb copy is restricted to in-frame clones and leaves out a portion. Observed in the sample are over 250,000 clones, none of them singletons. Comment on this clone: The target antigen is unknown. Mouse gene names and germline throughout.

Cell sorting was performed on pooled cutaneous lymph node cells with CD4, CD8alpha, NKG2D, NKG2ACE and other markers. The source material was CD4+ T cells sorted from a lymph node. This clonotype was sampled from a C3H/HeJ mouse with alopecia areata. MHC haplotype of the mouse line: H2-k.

The CDR3 region is CASSEWGGLANSDYTF. The part of the CDR3 DNA that was read is TGTGCCAGCAGTGAATGGGGAGGTCTCGCAAACTCC. The chain uses TRBV13-3 and TRBJ1-2; D remains unclear. The CDR3 extends 4 residues past the end of the read, so its final part is completed from the germline J gene. The length of the CDR3 is 16 residues. The V end was cut by 2 bases, the J end by 0 bases, with 14 bases between. Germline lookup yields CDR1 NNHDY and CDR2 SYVADS.